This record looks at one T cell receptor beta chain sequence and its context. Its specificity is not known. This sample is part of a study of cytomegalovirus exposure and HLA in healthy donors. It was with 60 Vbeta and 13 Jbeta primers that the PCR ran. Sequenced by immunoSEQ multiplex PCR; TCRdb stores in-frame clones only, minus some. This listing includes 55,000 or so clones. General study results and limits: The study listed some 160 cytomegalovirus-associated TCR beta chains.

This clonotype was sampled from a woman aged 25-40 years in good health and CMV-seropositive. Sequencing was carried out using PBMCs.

This CDR3 is CASSLNNLNTGELFF. The CDR3 DNA reads TGCGCCAGCAGCTTAAATAATCTGAACACCGGGGAGCTGTTTTTT. The chain has TRBV5-1 and TRBJ2-2; no firm D call. The CDR3 is made up of 15 amino acids. From germline, CDR1 is SGHRS and CDR2 YFSETQ. Trimming shortened V by 2 bases and J by 1 base, and 9 bases separated the two germline ends.